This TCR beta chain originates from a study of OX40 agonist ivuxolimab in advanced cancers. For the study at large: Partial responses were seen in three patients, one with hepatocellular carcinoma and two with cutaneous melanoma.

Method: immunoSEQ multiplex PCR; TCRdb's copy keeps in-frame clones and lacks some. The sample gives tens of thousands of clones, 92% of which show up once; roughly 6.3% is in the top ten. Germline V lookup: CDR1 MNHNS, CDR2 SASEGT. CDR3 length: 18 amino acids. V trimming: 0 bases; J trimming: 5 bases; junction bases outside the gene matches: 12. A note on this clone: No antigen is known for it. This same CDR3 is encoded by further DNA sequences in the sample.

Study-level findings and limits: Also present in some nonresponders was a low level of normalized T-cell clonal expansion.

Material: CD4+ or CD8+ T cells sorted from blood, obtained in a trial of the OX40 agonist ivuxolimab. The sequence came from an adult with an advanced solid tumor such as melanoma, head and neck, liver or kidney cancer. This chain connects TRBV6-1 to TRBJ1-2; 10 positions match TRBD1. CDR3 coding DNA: TGTGCCAGCAGTGAAGCGCTCCAGGGGACAGGGGAGAGATATGGCTACACCTTC. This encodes CASSEALQGTGERYGYTF.